These 7 T cell receptor beta chains were sequenced from one sample in a study of human T cells and chemical hapten exposure. TCRdb called the RACE reads again in MiXCR, with one record for every CDR3 protein. Seen here are 300,000 to 400,000 distinct CDR3 sequences, approximately 6.3% observed once, and the top ten hold 8.4%. The time point was: patch test 1, 2 weeks after DPC sensitization. Treatment given: therapeutic diphenylcyclopropenone sensitization with weekly scalp DPC. The source material was whole blood, sampled in connection with sensitization to the hapten diphenylcyclopropenone (DPC). The source of these receptors is a woman aged 18-29 years with alopecia areata. Some clones in this sample may be carry-over from other donors' samples.

The chain recombines TRBV7-2 with TRBJ1-2; perhaps TRBD1 as D (5 bases). V gave up 1 base and J gave up 2 bases, with 11 bases separating them. Germline V gene sequence: CDR1 SGHTA, CDR2 FQGNSA. CDR3 length: 15 amino acids. The CDR3 DNA sequence: TGTGCCAGCAGCTTAGGGACAACAACCAACTATGGCTACACCTTC. Its protein product is CASSLGTTTNYGYTF.

The table lists this clonotype with a few counts. V is TRBV25-1 and J is TRBJ2-7; TRBD2 is a possible D gene (6 bases). V lost 2 bases to trimming and J lost 2 bases, with 10 bases between them. The length of the CDR3 is 14 residues. Germline V gene sequence: CDR1 MGHDK, CDR2 SYGVNS. DNA for the CDR3: TGTGCCAGCAGTGAACTCCGGGAGCCCTACGAGCAGTACTTC. Translating gives CASSELREPYEQYF.

This clonotype has only a few counts. The chain carries TRBV3-1 and TRBJ1-2; 9 bases agree with TRBD1. The trim removed 4 bases at V and 1 base at J, leaving 7 bases unmatched. The CDR3 is 16 residues long. Germline loops: CDR1 LGHDT, CDR2 YNNKEL (reference sequence). The CDR3 DNA reads TGTGCCAGCAGCCGGGGGACAGGGACTGTTAACTATGGCTACACCTTC. Translating gives CASSRGTGTVNYGYTF.

This clonotype has at least ten counts. The V and J genes are TRBV28 and TRBJ2-7; 8 bases map to TRBD1. Germline V CDR1 and CDR2: MDHEN, SYDVKM. The CDR3 spans 15 residues. The V and J ends lost 10 bases and 9 bases, in that order; junction bases with no gene match: 20. The CDR3 region is CANLQPRGRRTGQYF. The CDR3 DNA reads as TGTGCCAACCTACAACCCAGGGGGCGTCGGACGGGGCAGTACTTC.

Ten or more counts support this clonotype. CDR3 amino acids: CASSLVTAYQETQYF. Here the CDR3 DNA reads TGTGCCAGCAGTTTAGTGACAGCGTACCAAGAGACCCAGTACTTC. The chain is built from TRBV28 and TRBJ2-5, with D perhaps TRBD1 (5 bases). V was pared by 2 bases and J by 0 bases, with 10 bases between. The CDR3 is made up of 15 amino acids. The germline V gene encodes CDR1 MDHEN and CDR2 SYDVKM.

The chain joins TRBV4-3 to TRBJ2-5; 9 bases map to TRBD2. The germline V gene has CDR1 LGHNA and CDR2 YSLEER. With 0 bases clipped from V and 3 bases from J, the junction kept 11 bases outside the gene matches. The length of the CDR3 is 18 residues. The CDR3: CASSQDLISGGRKETQYF. The CDR3, as DNA: TGCGCCAGCAGCCAAGATCTTATTAGCGGGGGCCGCAAAGAGACCCAGTACTTC.

This sequence joins TRBV7-2 and TRBJ1-2; 8 bases align to TRBD1. Germline V gene data show CDR1 as SGHTA and CDR2 as FQGNSA. CDR3 length: 13 amino acids. V lost 7 bases to trimming and J lost 4 bases; unmatched junction nucleotides: 5. The CDR3 spells CASTTGTGYGYTF. The CDR3 DNA is TGTGCCAGCACCACTGGGACAGGCTATGGCTACACCTTC.